This TCR beta chain originates from a study of blood T cell repertoires in COVID-19. Participants spanned ages roughly 18 to 95 years and resided in some 22 US areas. Produced via immunoSEQ multiplex PCR; TCRdb's table is partial and in-frame only. The sample carries around 280,000 clones, 87% recorded once. The V end lost 6 bases, the J end lost 3 bases, and 21 bases lay between the germline ends. This CDR3 is 16 amino acids long. Per the germline V gene, CDR1 is SNHLY and CDR2 is FYNNEI. The V gene is TRBV2, the J gene TRBJ2-7; D gene unclear. The sample taken for sequencing was PBMCs or T cells enriched from blood (not recorded which). This clonotype was obtained from a woman between 40 and 50 years old who had recovered from COVID-19. The CDR3 spells CASRASVVASVYEQYF. CDR3 DNA sequence: TGTGCCAGCAGAGCCTCCGTCGTCGCTTCCGTCTACGAGCAGTACTTC.